Listed here are 26 T cell receptor beta chains from one sample, sequenced in a study of blood T cell repertoires in COVID-19. Produced via immunoSEQ multiplex PCR; TCRdb's table is partial and in-frame only. Among some 40,000 clones listed, 88% were seen once. Sequencing was performed on peripheral blood. Receptors were obtained from a human donor in a cohort sampled during active COVID-19.

The table lists this clone with a few counts. The chain combines TRBV27 with TRBJ2-7; 7 bases agree with TRBD2. V lost 5 bases, J lost 5 bases, and 9 bases stayed unmatched. CDR3 length: 14 amino acids. The germline V gene has CDR1 MNHEY and CDR2 SMNVEV (reference sequence). The chain's CDR3 is CASSVRWGGDEQYF. The CDR3 nucleotides are TGTGCCAGCAGTGTCCGGTGGGGGGGGGACGAGCAGTACTTC.

The genes are TRBV10-2 and TRBJ1-1; maybe TRBD1 (5 bases). This CDR3 region has 17 residues. With 3 bases removed from V and 1 base from J, the gap between germline ends came to 18 bases. From germline, CDR1 is WSHSY and CDR2 SAAADI. This chain's CDR3 is CASSDNEWEGRNTEAFF. The CDR3 coding sequence is TGCGCCAGCAGTGATAATGAGTGGGAGGGGCGGAACACTGAAGCTTTCTTT.

The chain employs TRBV2 and TRBJ1-1; 9 bases fit TRBD1. V lost 4 bases, J lost 4 bases, and 4 bases stayed unmatched. The V gene's germline CDR1 is SNHLY and CDR2 FYNNEI. The CDR3 has 14 residues. The CDR3: CASSGDRAATEAFF. The CDR3 DNA follows: TGTGCCAGCAGTGGGGACAGGGCCGCCACTGAAGCTTTCTTT.

V is TRBV10-3 and J is TRBJ1-3; TRBD1 is a possible D gene (5 bases). This CDR3 is 15 amino acids long. Trimming took off 6 bases at V and 3 bases at J, with 15 bases between the two ends. In germline, CDR1 is ENHRY, CDR2 SYGVKD. The CDR3 DNA is TGTGCCATCAGAGGTCCCGGGACTTTTGGAAACACCATATATTTT. It translates to CAIRGPGTFGNTIYF.

The genes are TRBV7-6 and TRBJ2-3; 8 bases fit TRBD2. The CDR3 length is 13 residues. J gave up 6 bases and V 5 bases, and 4 bases lay outside the gene matches. Germline V gene data show CDR1 as SGHVS and CDR2 as FNYEAQ. In nucleotides, the CDR3 is TGTGCCAGCAGCCCGAGCGGGGGCGATACGCAGTATTTT. Its translation: CASSPSGGDTQYF.

V usage is TRBV9 and J usage is TRBJ1-5, with D perhaps TRBD1 (5 bases). Per germline, CDR1 SGDLS and CDR2 YYNGEE. The germline V and J ends were trimmed by 4 bases and 2 bases, with 13 bases remaining between them. The CDR3 is 15 amino acids. The CDR3 reads CASSPRAGGNQPQHF. CDR3 nucleotides: TGTGCCAGCAGCCCCCGGGCGGGGGGCAATCAGCCCCAGCATTTT.

The V and J genes are TRBV6-1 and TRBJ2-3; tentatively, D is TRBD2 (7 bases). Deletions cut 3 bases from V and 7 bases from J, with 8 bases between. The CDR3 totals 12 residues. CDR1 and CDR2 (germline): MNHNS, SASEGT. The CDR3 here is CASSEGGHTQYF. As DNA, the CDR3 is TGTGCCAGCAGTGAGGGGGGGCATACGCAGTATTTT.

The V gene is TRBV7-9, the J gene TRBJ2-7; the match to TRBD1 covers 7 bases. CDR1 is SEHNR and CDR2 is FQNEAQ in the germline V gene (reference sequence). V dropped 5 bases and J dropped 5; count of bases not matched to a gene: 12. The CDR3 extends over 15 amino acids. CDR3 DNA: TGTGCCAGCAGCACCGCCCCGAGACAGGGCCACGAGCAGTACTTC. Encoded protein: CASSTAPRQGHEQYF.

The rearrangement uses TRBV5-1 and TRBJ1-4; 10 nucleotides line up with TRBD1. With 3 bases clipped from V and 0 bases from J, the junction kept 8 bases outside the gene matches. The CDR3 runs to 18 residues. Germline assignment: CDR1 SGHRS and CDR2 YFSETQ. Written as DNA, the CDR3 is TGCGCCAGCAGCTCCGGGACAGGGGCATGGGCAACTAATGAAAAACTGTTTTTT. Its protein is CASSSGTGAWATNEKLFF.

The chain carries TRBV7-3 and TRBJ2-2, with D perhaps matching TRBD2 (5 bases). Germline V gene lookup returns CDR1 SGHTA and CDR2 FQGTGA. V was clipped by 5 bases and J by 6 bases, with 10 bases between them. CDR3 length: 13 amino acids. CDR3 bases: TGTGCCAGCAGCCCCCTCGGGGCCGGGGAGCTGTTTTTT. Translated, it gives CASSPLGAGELFF.

V and J are TRBV6-5 and TRBJ2-3; 8 positions match TRBD2. Germline CDR1 reads MNHEY; CDR2 reads SVGAGI. The J segment lost 3 bases and the V segment lost 0 bases, leaving 5 bases of the junction unmatched. This CDR3 has 16 residues. In nucleotides, the CDR3 is TGTGCCAGCAGTTACTCGTCCCAGCGGGGGACAGATACGCAGTATTTT. Translated: CASSYSSQRGTDTQYF.

The V gene is TRBV2, the J gene TRBJ2-1; 7 bases fit TRBD2. The CDR3 has 13 amino acids. CDR1 SNHLY and CDR2 FYNNEI come from the germline V gene. Trimming removed 3 bases from V and 7 bases from J; junction bases left unmatched: 3. CDR3 in amino acids: CASSDEAGNEQFF. CDR3 sequence (DNA): TGTGCCAGCAGTGATGAAGCGGGGAATGAGCAGTTCTTC.

V gene TRBV28 combines with J gene TRBJ1-4, with 9 bases fitting TRBD1. The junction had 11 bases not matched to a gene; V was cut back by 5 bases and J by 7 bases. Germline V CDR1 and CDR2: MDHEN, SYDVKM. The CDR3 runs 16 residues. CDR3 amino acids: CASSALQGARSEKLFF. The CDR3 bases are TGTGCCAGCAGTGCTCTACAGGGGGCGCGGAGTGAAAAACTGTTTTTT.

J is TRBJ1-2 and V is TRBV6-5; 10 bases fit TRBD1. Trimming took 6 bases from V and 0 from J; bases not matched to a gene: 4. Germline loops: CDR1 MNHEY, CDR2 SVGAGI. This CDR3 contains 15 residues. The CDR3 protein is CASSRTGGANYGYTF. CDR3 nucleotide sequence: TGTGCCAGCAGCCGGACAGGGGGGGCTAACTATGGCTACACCTTC.

The chain combines TRBV19 with TRBJ2-1; 12 nucleotides align to TRBD2. The germline gives CDR1 LNHDA, CDR2 SQIVND (reference sequence). The V and J ends lost 7 bases and 8 bases, in that order; junction bases with no gene match: 12. The CDR3 sequence is 16 residues long. The CDR3, as DNA: TGTGCCAGTACCCTGGTTCTAGCGGGGGGGCCGCATGAGCAGTTCTTC. Amino acids: CASTLVLAGGPHEQFF.

The J gene is TRBJ2-6, the V gene TRBV6-5; TRBD1 matches at 7 bases. With V trimmed by 2 bases and J by 2 bases, 3 bases remained unmatched. The CDR3 is made up of 16 amino acids. The germline gives CDR1 MNHEY, CDR2 SVGAGI. This CDR3 is CASSYETGTGANVLTF. Here the CDR3 DNA reads TGTGCCAGCAGTTACGAGACAGGGACTGGGGCCAACGTCCTGACTTTC.

The genes are TRBV4-2 and TRBJ1-1; TRBD1 matches at 10 bases. This CDR3 has 15 amino acids. The V segment lost 4 bases and the J segment 3 bases; nucleotides outside the gene matches: 5. Germline loops: CDR1 LGHNA, CDR2 YNFKEQ. The CDR3 region is CASSPRTGGDTEAFF. The CDR3 region has the DNA TGTGCCAGCAGCCCCCGGACAGGGGGGGACACTGAAGCTTTCTTT.

The chain carries TRBV11-2 and TRBJ1-1; no reliable D call. The germline V and J ends were trimmed by 0 bases and 1 base, with 9 bases remaining between them. Germline values: CDR1 SGHAT, CDR2 FQNNGV. This CDR3 spans 15 amino acids. The CDR3 is CASSLDGQGNTEAFF. CDR3 sequence (DNA): TGTGCCAGCAGCTTAGATGGGCAAGGGAACACTGAAGCTTTCTTT.

This chain uses TRBV5-1 with TRBJ1-3, with 10 bases lining up with TRBD1. V gave up 4 bases and J gave up 0 bases; unmatched junction bases: 7. The CDR3 totals 17 residues. Germline-derived CDR1 and CDR2 are SGHRS and YFSETQ. CDR3 nucleotide sequence: TGCGCCAGCAGCAACGGACAGGGGGGAATCTCTGGAAACACCATATATTTT. It specifies CASSNGQGGISGNTIYF.

This chain connects TRBV6-5 to TRBJ2-5; 10 nucleotides align to TRBD1. This CDR3 is 14 amino acids long. The junction had 3 bases not matched to a gene; V was cut back by 6 bases and J by 2 bases. Germline loops: CDR1 MNHEY, CDR2 SVGAGI. This chain's CDR3 is CASRGQGWQETQYF. The CDR3 nucleotides read TGTGCCAGCAGGGGACAGGGGTGGCAAGAGACCCAGTACTTC.

With regard to this clone: This same CDR3 is encoded by further DNA sequences in the sample. The chain has TRBV5-1 and TRBJ2-5; a possible D gene is TRBD2 (7 bases). CDR1 SGHRS and CDR2 YFSETQ come from the germline V gene. The CDR3 is 16 residues long. V was pared by 0 bases and J by 5 bases, with 17 bases between. The CDR3 sequence is CASSLEGPGGGETQYF. The CDR3 DNA follows: TGCGCCAGCAGCTTGGAAGGTCCGGGGGGCGGGGAGACCCAGTACTTC.

J is TRBJ1-2 and V is TRBV5-1; TRBD1 matches at 7 bases. This CDR3 spans 17 amino acids. The junction had 13 bases not matched to a gene; V was cut back by 4 bases and J by 1 base. Germline CDR1 SGHRS, CDR2 YFSETQ. The CDR3 here is CASSPRPGTAFNYGYTF. The CDR3 nucleotides read TGCGCCAGCAGCCCACGACCCGGGACAGCATTTAACTATGGCTACACCTTC.

The chain links TRBV6-5 to TRBJ1-5; the match to TRBD1 covers 10 bases. Germline CDR1 and CDR2: MNHEY and SVGAGI. There are 14 residues in the CDR3. The J segment lost 7 bases and the V segment lost 9 bases, leaving 9 bases of the junction unmatched. CDR3 sequence reads: CASTGQGTYQPQHF. CDR3 sequence (DNA): TGTGCCAGTACGGGACAGGGGACGTACCAGCCCCAGCATTTT.

The chain combines TRBV19 with TRBJ2-3; D call uncertain. CDR3 length: 11 residues. In germline, CDR1 is LNHDA, CDR2 SQIVND (reference sequence). V lost 7 bases, J lost 6 bases, and 8 bases lay in between. CDR3 nucleotide sequence: TGTGCCAGTACCAGCGCGGATACGCAGTATTTT. It yields the protein CASTSADTQYF.

This sequence joins TRBV6-5 and TRBJ1-4; a possible D gene is TRBD1 (6 bases). This CDR3 has 12 amino acids. Trimming removed 5 bases from V and 8 bases from J, with 9 bases in between. Germline loops: CDR1 MNHEY, CDR2 SVGAGI. In DNA, the CDR3 is TGTGCCAGCAGTCAGAGGGGGGAAAAACTGTTTTTT. Protein: CASSQRGEKLFF.

The CDR3 DNA reads TGTGCCAGCAGCTCGGGACTAGGAGGCACAGATACGCAGTATTTT. Translation: CASSSGLGGTDTQYF. This chain uses TRBV7-3 with TRBJ2-3; 8 bases align to TRBD2. V shed 4 bases and J 1 base; nucleotides not matched to a gene: 4. This CDR3 region has 15 residues. CDR1 is SGHTA and CDR2 is FQGTGA in the germline V gene.